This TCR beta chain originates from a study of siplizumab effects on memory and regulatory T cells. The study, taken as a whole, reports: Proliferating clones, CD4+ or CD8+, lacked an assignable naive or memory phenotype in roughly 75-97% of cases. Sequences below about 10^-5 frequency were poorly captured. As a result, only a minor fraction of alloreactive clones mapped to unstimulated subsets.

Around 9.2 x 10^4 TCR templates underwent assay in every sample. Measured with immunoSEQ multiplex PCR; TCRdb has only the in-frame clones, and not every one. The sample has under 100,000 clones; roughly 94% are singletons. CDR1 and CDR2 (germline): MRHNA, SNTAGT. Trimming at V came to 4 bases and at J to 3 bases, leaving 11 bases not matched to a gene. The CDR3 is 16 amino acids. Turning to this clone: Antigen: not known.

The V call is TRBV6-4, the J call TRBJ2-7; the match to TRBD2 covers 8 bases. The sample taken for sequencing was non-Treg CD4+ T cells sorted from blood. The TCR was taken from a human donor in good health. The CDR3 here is CASSVPSGRTIYEQYF. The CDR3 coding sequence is TGTGCCAGCAGTGTCCCTAGCGGGCGGACTATCTACGAGCAGTACTTC.